Listed below are T cell receptor beta chains from one sample, sequenced in a study of tumor-infiltrating lymphocytes in primary liver carcinoma. TCRdb called the multiplex PCR reads again in MiXCR, with one record for every CDR3 protein. The table records about 350,000 distinct CDR3 sequences, about 65% of them present only once. Sequenced sample: peripheral blood. The receptors derive from a man in his forties with primary liver carcinoma and hepatitis B virus infection. Both conserved end residues are part of each CDR3. Each record gives: V gene, J gene, CDR3 protein.

TRBV30,TRBJ2-1,CAWSWDLYDNEQFF
TRBV28,TRBJ1-2,CARSKQGTGYTF
TRBV28,TRBJ2-1,CASSLLGTRTGAGYNEQFF
TRBV28,TRBJ2-7,CASSLYRDQYF
TRBV11-2,TRBJ2-7,CANSLDGDGVEF
TRBV6-5,TRBJ2-7,CASSSPVGVGEQYF
TRBV13,TRBJ1-1,CASSQTPAGTEVFF
TRBV11-3,TRBJ2-2,CASSLLGTGELFF
TRBV6-6,TRBJ1-1,CASSYSGWENTEAFF
TRBV11-2,TRBJ2-1,CASSVDGGSYNEQFF
TRBV29-1,TRBJ1-2,CSVLRDLGGYTF
TRBV11-2,TRBJ2-7,CASSLVGYEQYF
TRBV5-1,TRBJ2-3,CASSKDGTDTQYF
TRBV11-2,TRBJ2-5,CASSPGLAGAQETQYF
TRBV11-2,TRBJ1-2,CASGLTANYGYTF
TRBV28,TRBJ1-6,CARSPRADFKALHF
TRBV6-5,TRBJ1-3,CASSLTSERSGNTIYF
TRBV2,TRBJ2-3,CASIRTRQGPPDTQYF
TRBV11-2,TRBJ2-7,CASNLDRRYLQYF
TRBV11-2,TRBJ2-1,CVSSSELYNEQFF
TRBV20-1,TRBJ1-1,CSAPGQGHAEVFF
TRBV29-1,TRBJ1-1,CSAQSQKNTEAFF
TRBV2,TRBJ2-4,CASTRPPIQYF
TRBV30,TRBJ2-7,CAWRGLAGVYEQYF
TRBV6-5,TRBJ1-1,CASSYRGFSEAFF
TRBV11-2,TRBJ2-4,CASCIRLRENIQYF
TRBV10-3,TRBJ2-7,CAISRGTLAGFYEQYF
TRBV29-1,TRBJ2-7,CSVVLQSYEQYF
TRBV25-1,TRBJ2-7,CASSHLESNYEQYF
TRBV19,TRBJ2-2,CASKTHKNTGELFF
TRBV5-1,TRBJ2-3,CASSFETSNTQYF
TRBV6-2/TRBV6-3,TRBJ2-3,CAIKTSGRTDTQYF
TRBV24-1,TRBJ2-6,CATGGEAGANVLSF